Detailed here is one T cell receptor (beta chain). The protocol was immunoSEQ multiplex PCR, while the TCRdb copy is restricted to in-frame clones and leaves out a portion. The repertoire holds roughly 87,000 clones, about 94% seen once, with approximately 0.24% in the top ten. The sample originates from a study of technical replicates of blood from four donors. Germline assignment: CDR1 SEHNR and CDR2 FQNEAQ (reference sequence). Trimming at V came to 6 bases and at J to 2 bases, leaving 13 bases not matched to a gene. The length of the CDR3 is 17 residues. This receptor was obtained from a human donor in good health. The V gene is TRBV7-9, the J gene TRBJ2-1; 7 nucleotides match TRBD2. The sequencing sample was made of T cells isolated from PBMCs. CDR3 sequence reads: CASRVPPGREPYNEQFF. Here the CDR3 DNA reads TGTGCCAGCAGAGTCCCCCCTGGGCGGGAGCCCTACAATGAGCAGTTCTTC.